In its sample, the clone carrying this T cell receptor beta chain was seen a few times. What it recognizes is unknown. Expressed TCRB transcripts were sequenced, since all the RNA that had been isolated was reverse transcribed. Repertoires were generated with immunoSEQ multiplex PCR, while TCRdb's copy carries only in-frame clones and drops some. The profile shows 300,000 to 350,000 clones, 13% of them singletons. This specimen comes from a study of beta chain features in type 1 diabetes. On the study more broadly: Sorted cells from all samples, numbering roughly 100,000,000, were examined.

General observations from the study: Within the patient group, naive, central memory and Treg TCRB repertoires appeared more similar to each other than within healthy donors. The influence of HLA type on TCRB rearrangement stayed undetermined. Patients with Type 1 diabetes showed moderately but significantly shorter TCRB CDR3s in all four CD4+ subsets.

Germline V lookup: CDR1 SGHTA, CDR2 FQGNSA. The V segment lost 1 base and the J segment 5 bases; nucleotides outside the gene matches: 6. CDR3 length equals 15 residues. The sequence was collected from a woman aged 18-29 years with type 1 diabetes. The chain carries TRBV7-2 and TRBJ2-5; 8 nucleotides align to TRBD2. Sequenced material: naive CD4+ T cells from blood. This chain's CDR3 is CASSLDGRAGETQYF. The CDR3 region has the DNA TGTGCCAGCAGCTTAGACGGGAGGGCCGGGGAGACCCAGTACTTC.